Listed here are 22 T cell receptor beta chains from one sample, sequenced in a study of T cell responses to AZD1222 COVID-19 vaccine. Some clones are missing from TCRdb's copy, which holds only in-frame ones; the method was immunoSEQ multiplex PCR. The repertoire includes some 150,000 clones, about 89% of them detected once, and around 1.6% sits in the top ten. This specimen consisted of peripheral blood, obtained on day 0 of AZD1222 vaccination. The receptor set was obtained from an adult in good health.

This chain connects TRBV6-5 to TRBJ1-2; perhaps TRBD1 as D (5 bases). V dropped 10 bases and J dropped 6 bases, with 9 bases sitting between them. Germline V CDR1 and CDR2: MNHEY, SVGAGI. The CDR3 spans 10 residues. The CDR3 bases are TGTGCCACCAGGGATAATGGCTACACCTTC. Its protein is CATRDNGYTF.

The chain employs TRBV5-4 and TRBJ1-1, with D possibly being TRBD1 (5 bases). Germline loops: CDR1 SGHNT, CDR2 YYREEE (reference sequence). The CDR3 length is 14 residues. V lost 6 bases to trimming and J lost 6 bases, with 18 bases between them. CDR3 residues: CASTKTGGGAEAFF. CDR3 sequence (DNA): TGTGCCAGCACTAAAACAGGAGGTGGGGCTGAAGCTTTCTTT.

This sequence joins TRBV5-1 and TRBJ2-2; tentative D call: TRBD1 (6 bases). The V gene's germline CDR1 is SGHRS and CDR2 YFSETQ. The CDR3 loop spans 14 amino acids. V was shortened by 4 bases and J by 8 bases, with 15 bases between the two germline ends. CDR3 DNA: TGCGCCAGCAGCCCGAGGGGGACCCGGGGGGAGCTGTTTTTT. It specifies CASSPRGTRGELFF.

The chain joins TRBV19 to TRBJ1-1; D is possibly TRBD1 (5 bases). Germline lookup yields CDR1 LNHDA and CDR2 SQIVND (reference sequence). Trimming stripped 3 bases from V and 4 bases from J, with 12 bases between. The CDR3 contains 14 residues. CDR3 sequence: CASSMGRGGTEAFF. In DNA, the CDR3 is TGTGCCAGTAGTATGGGAAGGGGTGGCACTGAAGCTTTCTTT. The full variable domain, completed using reference TRBV19 and TRBJ1-1, is DGGITQSPKYLFRKEGQNVTLSCEQNLNHDAMYWYRQDPGQGLRLIYYSQIVNDFQKGDIAEGYSVSREKKESFPLTVTSAQKNPTAFYLCASSMGRGGTEAFFGQGTRLTVV.

The chain couples TRBV29-1 to TRBJ2-1; D unresolved. The CDR3 length is 13 residues. The germline gives CDR1 SQVTM, CDR2 ANQGSEA. V lost 4 bases to trimming and J lost 7 bases, with 14 bases between them. CDR3 DNA sequence: TGCAGCGTTGTGAGGATGACTGGGAATGAGCAGTTCTTC. Amino acids: CSVVRMTGNEQFF.

The chain recombines TRBV3-1 (or the pseudogene TRBV3-2) with TRBJ2-5, with a possible D match to TRBD1 (5 bases). The V end lost 1 base, the J end lost 6 bases, and 6 bases lay between the germline ends. This CDR3 is 12 amino acids long. Germline V gene lookup returns CDR1 LGHDT and CDR2 YNNKEL (reference sequence). The CDR3 loop is CASSQGQKTQYF. The CDR3 region has the DNA TGTGCCAGCAGCCAAGGACAGAAGACCCAGTACTTC.

This chain joins TRBV7-2 and TRBJ2-1; D may match TRBD1 or TRBD2 (5 bases each). Trimming took off 5 bases at V and 9 bases at J, with 8 bases between the two ends. Germline CDR1 and CDR2: SGHTA and FQGNSA. The CDR3 spans 11 residues. CDR3 region: CASSPGSEQFF. The DNA of the CDR3 is TGTGCCAGCAGCCCAGGGAGTGAGCAGTTCTTC.

The chain carries TRBV7-6 and TRBJ2-2, with D perhaps TRBD1 (5 bases). With 8 bases removed from V and 2 bases from J, the gap between germline ends came to 12 bases. This CDR3 is 14 amino acids long. Germline CDR1 and CDR2: SGHVS and FNYEAQ. This CDR3 reads CASSAWGNTGELFF. In DNA, the CDR3 is TGTGCCAGCTCAGCTTGGGGCAACACCGGGGAGCTGTTTTTT.

V and J are TRBV28 and TRBJ1-3; D is perhaps TRBD1 (5 bases). V was cut by 5 bases and J by 4 bases, with 9 bases left in between. This CDR3 comprises 13 residues. Germline values: CDR1 MDHEN, CDR2 SYDVKM. CDR3 DNA: TGTGCCAGCAGTGACAGTTCGGGAAACACCATATATTTT. Protein product: CASSDSSGNTIYF.

The rearrangement joins TRBV28 to TRBJ2-2; D gene ambiguous. Trimming cost V 7 bases and J 8 bases, with 17 bases left between them. Germline loops: CDR1 MDHEN, CDR2 SYDVKM. This CDR3 region has 14 residues. In DNA form, the CDR3 reads TGTGCCAGCACCCGACTTGCCATACGTGGGGAGCTGTTTTTT. It yields the protein CASTRLAIRGELFF.

The CDR3 reads CASTEAGPTIAPLHF. For the CDR3, the DNA is TGTGCCAGCACCGAGGCAGGTCCTACGATAGCACCCCTCCACTTT. The V call is TRBV2, the J call TRBJ1-6; D remains unclear. The V gene's germline CDR1 is SNHLY and CDR2 FYNNEI. V was cut by 7 bases and J by 11 bases, with 21 bases left in between. The CDR3 totals 15 residues. The whole variable domain, filled in from reference TRBV2 and TRBJ1-6, reads EPEVTQTPSHQVTQMGQEVILRCVPISNHLYFYWYRQILGQKVEFLVSFYNNEISEKSEIFDDQFSVERPDGSNFTLKIRSTKLEDSAMYFCASTEAGPTIAPLHFGNGTRLTVT.

This chain joins TRBV11-3 and TRBJ1-1, with 8 nucleotides matching TRBD1. J lost 3 bases, V lost 5 bases, and 2 bases had no gene match. This CDR3 is built from 13 residues. Germline CDR1 and CDR2: SGHNT and YENEEA. The CDR3 nucleotides are TGTGCCAGCAGCCAGACAGGGGACACTGAAGCTTTCTTT. Residues: CASSQTGDTEAFF.

The chain links TRBV30 to TRBJ1-6; D gene unclear. This CDR3 region has 13 residues. Germline V gene lookup returns CDR1 GTSNPN and CDR2 SVGIG (reference sequence). V lost 1 base and J lost 10, with 11 bases in between. DNA for the CDR3: TGTGCCTGGAGTGAAGAGGGTGGCTCACCCCTCCACTTT. This codes for CAWSEEGGSPLHF.

V and J are TRBV5-6 and TRBJ2-7, with D possibly being TRBD1 (5 bases). The ends were cut back, 4 bases at V and 4 bases at J, with 9 bases in the middle. This CDR3 has 12 amino acids. The V gene's germline CDR1 is SGHDT and CDR2 YYEEEE. DNA of the CDR3: TGTGCCAGCAGCGTTCAGGGTTACGAGCAGTACTTC. Translated: CASSVQGYEQYF. Together with reference TRBV5-6 and TRBJ2-7, the CDR3 gives the full variable domain: DAGVTQSPTHLIKTRGQQVTLRCSPKSGHDTVSWYQQALGQGPQFIFQYYEEEERQRGNFPDRFSGHQFPNYSSELNVNALLLGDSALYLCASSVQGYEQYFGPGTRLTVT.

The sample holds one count of this clone. This chain joins TRBV12-3 or TRBV12-4 and TRBJ1-1; D uncertain. The ends were cut back, 0 bases at V and 5 bases at J, with 1 base in the middle. The CDR3 has 11 residues. The CDR3, as DNA: TGTGCCAGCAGTTTAGCTACTGAAGCTTTCTTT. This sequence encodes CASSLATEAFF.

Of note for this clone: The identical CDR3 is also encoded by other nucleotide sequences in the sample. The chain links TRBV3-1 (or the pseudogene TRBV3-2) to TRBJ1-6, with 9 nucleotides matching TRBD1. J lost 7 bases, V lost 4 bases, and 2 bases had no gene match. Germline V CDR1 and CDR2: LGHDT, YNNKEL (reference sequence). The CDR3 is 14 residues long. CDR3 sequence reads: CASSPGQGNSPLHF. CDR3 bases: TGTGCCAGCAGCCCCGGACAGGGGAATTCACCCCTCCACTTT.

This chain links TRBV10-2 with TRBJ1-5; D call uncertain. This CDR3 region has 16 residues. The V and J ends lost 0 bases and 6 bases respectively, with 15 bases between them. Germline loops: CDR1 WSHSY, CDR2 SAAADI. Written as DNA, the CDR3 is TGCGCCAGCAGTGAGTCCATCGGACGGCGGCCTCAGCCCCAGCATTTT. Its protein is CASSESIGRRPQPQHF.

The chain recombines TRBV7-3 with TRBJ1-2, with D possibly being TRBD1 (5 bases). Per germline, CDR1 SGHTA and CDR2 FQGTGA. V shed 8 bases and J shed 8 bases, with 24 bases lying between them. This CDR3 has 15 residues. The CDR3 DNA follows: TGTGCCAGCGGAACTTCCGGGACTCCTGAGAGGGGCTACACCTTC. This codes for CASGTSGTPERGYTF.

The chain combines TRBV6-2 or TRBV6-3 with TRBJ2-1; TRBD2 matches 13 bases. CDR1 and CDR2 (germline): MNHEY, SVGEGT. V dropped 5 bases and J dropped 9; count of bases not matched to a gene: 10. This CDR3 contains 16 residues. DNA of the CDR3: TGTGCCAGCAGTACCCGGACTAGCGGGAGTTTGGGTGAGCAGTTCTTC. This sequence encodes CASSTRTSGSLGEQFF.

The chain has TRBV2 and TRBJ1-1; 7 bases are a match to TRBD1. V shed 3 bases, J shed 7 bases, and the junction held 8 bases outside the gene matches. The CDR3 is 14 amino acids. Germline V gene data show CDR1 as SNHLY and CDR2 as FYNNEI. Written as DNA, the CDR3 is TGTGCCAGCAGTGACCCGACAGGGAGTATTGAAGCTTTCTTT. It is translated as CASSDPTGSIEAFF.

The chain recombines TRBV11-3 with TRBJ2-3; D gene uncertain. V lost 1 base and J lost 8, with 10 bases in between. This CDR3 spans 13 amino acids. Germline CDR1 is SGHNT and CDR2 is YENEEA. CDR3 residues: CASSLVIEGTQYF. CDR3 DNA: TGTGCCAGCAGCTTAGTGATCGAAGGTACGCAGTATTTT.

This clone was seen only once. CDR3 amino acids: CASSLQRNNSPLHF. The CDR3 DNA reads as TGTGCCAGCAGTCTACAGCGGAATAATTCACCCCTCCACTTT. The chain has TRBV6-2 or TRBV6-3 and TRBJ1-6, with D uncertain. The CDR3 covers 14 residues. The V gene's germline CDR1 is MNHEY and CDR2 SVGEGT. Trimming left V 5 bases short and J 5 bases short, with 10 bases between.